This T cell receptor beta chain was identified in a study of shared clonotypes between healthy human individuals. Only in-frame clones appear in the TCRdb table, and some are missing; sequencing was by immunoSEQ multiplex PCR. Here the sample spans some 2.1 million clones, approximately 92% being singletons. Naive-designated CD8 cells lacked CD45RO, were positively enriched for CCR7, and omitted terminally differentiated effector memory CD45RA+ cells. The CDR3 has 14 residues. Germline-derived CDR1 and CDR2 are MDHEN and SYDVKM. Trimming cost V 8 bases and J 1 base, with 14 bases left between them. Study-level results: Sampling included only blood; tissue repertoires likely differ. Larger richness was generally estimated for naive than memory subsets. Of the naive CD4 clonotypes, around 5.2% were shared across a handful of donors.

Regarding this clone: Its specificity is not known.

This sequence originates from a man aged 18 to 30 in good health. Some clones in this sample may be carry-over from other donors' samples. The sample consisted of naive CD8+ T cells from PBMCs. The chain combines TRBV28 with TRBJ2-5; D perhaps matches TRBD2 (7 bases). CDR3 residues: CASHGGLLQETQYF. Here the CDR3 DNA reads TGTGCCAGCCACGGGGGGCTCCTCCAAGAGACCCAGTACTTC.